Presented here are 5 T cell receptor beta chains from one specimen sequenced in a study of T-cell reconstitution after alpha-beta-depleted transplantation in children. Construction of the TCRbeta library involved unique molecular identifiers. TCRdb ran MiXCR on the PCR reads and lists one entry per CDR3 protein. This table holds about 110,000 distinct CDR3 sequences, approximately 10% found once. The source material was PBMCs, sampled before TCRalphabeta/CD19-depleted stem cell transplant. These receptors were taken from a boy under 10 years old with acute lymphoblastic leukemia, due to receive a stem cell transplant.

This clonotype was seen a few times. The V and J genes are TRBV4-1 and TRBJ2-3; D unresolved. Deletions cut 2 bases from V and 2 bases from J, with 17 bases between. Per germline, CDR1 MGHRA and CDR2 YSYEKL. This CDR3 is 17 amino acids long. The CDR3 spells CASSQSLELLFTDTQYF. CDR3 nucleotides: TGCGCCAGCAGCCAAAGCCTAGAACTCCTTTTCACAGATACGCAGTATTTT.

This clonotype was picked up a small number of times. The chain links TRBV29-1 to TRBJ2-7, with 9 bases identical to TRBD1. This CDR3 has 16 residues. CDR1 is SQVTM and CDR2 is ANQGSEA in the germline V gene. The trim removed 4 bases at V and 3 bases at J, leaving 13 bases unmatched. CDR3 bases: TGCAGCGTTGCATCAGGGACAGGGTGGGGATTCTACGAGCAGTACTTC. Translated, it gives CSVASGTGWGFYEQYF.

This clonotype came up a few times. J is TRBJ2-7 and V is TRBV18, with D possibly being TRBD1 (6 bases). The CDR3 extends over 15 amino acids. The germline V and J ends were trimmed by 9 bases and 1 base, with 19 bases remaining between them. Per the germline V gene, CDR1 is KGHSH and CDR2 is LQKENI. The CDR3 reads CASRGGDKGSYEQYF. Written as DNA, the CDR3 is TGTGCCAGTAGAGGGGGAGACAAAGGGTCCTACGAGCAGTACTTC.

The chain has TRBV10-3 and TRBJ2-2; D is ambiguous. Between the trimmed V and J ends, which lost 5 bases and 4 bases, there was a span of 11 bases. The CDR3 length is 14 residues. Looked up from germline, CDR1 is ENHRY and CDR2 is SYGVKD. CDR3 DNA sequence: TGTGCCATCAGTTACAGCTCTAGCACCGGGGAGCTGTTTTTT. Translation gives CAISYSSSTGELFF.

This chain connects TRBV30 to TRBJ1-6; unclear D gene. V shed 1 base and J shed 7 bases, with 8 bases lying between them. The CDR3 has 13 amino acids. The germline gives CDR1 GTSNPN, CDR2 SVGIG (reference sequence). The CDR3 sequence is CAWSETANSPLHF. CDR3 bases: TGTGCCTGGAGTGAAACGGCCAATTCACCCCTCCACTTT.